A single sample is the source of the 4 T cell receptor beta chains below, sequenced in a study of blood T cell repertoires in COVID-19. The data were produced by immunoSEQ multiplex PCR, yet TCRdb's version contains in-frame clones alone and is incomplete. The sample includes roughly 99,000 clones, 88% of them seen just once. The sequenced sample consisted of peripheral blood. The receptors shown here come from a man aged 50 to 59 with COVID-19, enrolled during active disease.

The rearrangement joins TRBV6-5 to TRBJ1-2, with 8 bases lining up with TRBD1. The CDR3 has 14 residues. The germline V gene encodes CDR1 MNHEY and CDR2 SVGAGI. The ends lost 2 bases at V and 5 bases at J; junction bases unmatched: 4. Here the CDR3 reads CASSYPGQGYGYTF. DNA of the CDR3: TGTGCCAGCAGTTACCCCGGACAGGGATATGGCTACACCTTC.

The rearrangement links TRBV6-1 to TRBJ2-1; the D gene is possibly TRBD2 (6 bases). Germline V gene lookup returns CDR1 MNHNS and CDR2 SASEGT. CDR3 length: 16 amino acids. Trimming stripped 3 bases from V and 10 bases from J, with 22 bases between. The CDR3 reads CASSDAGGASLVEQFF. CDR3 DNA sequence: TGTGCCAGCAGTGACGCAGGAGGGGCCTCGTTAGTGGAGCAGTTCTTC.

This clone was seen only once. The chain carries TRBV4-3 and TRBJ2-3; the D is unclear. Germline V gene data show CDR1 as LGHNA and CDR2 as YSLEER. Trimming cost V 0 bases and J 6 bases, with 16 bases left between them. CDR3 length: 16 residues. The CDR3 protein is CASSQDGVPRKDTQYF. DNA for the CDR3: TGCGCCAGCAGCCAAGATGGTGTCCCGCGGAAGGATACGCAGTATTTT.

V is TRBV19 and J is TRBJ1-5, with 9 bases that match TRBD1. CDR1 is LNHDA, CDR2 SQIVND, per germline (reference sequence). Trimming at V came to 6 bases and at J to 5 bases, leaving 11 bases not matched to a gene. The CDR3 has 16 residues. Here the CDR3 reads CASSSGTGISYQPQHF. The CDR3 bases are TGTGCCAGTAGCAGTGGGACAGGGATTTCCTATCAGCCCCAGCATTTT. The variable domain in full, completed from reference TRBV19 and TRBJ1-5, reads DGGITQSPKYLFRKEGQNVTLSCEQNLNHDAMYWYRQDPGQGLRLIYYSQIVNDFQKGDIAEGYSVSREKKESFPLTVTSAQKNPTAFYLCASSSGTGISYQPQHFGDGTRLSIL.